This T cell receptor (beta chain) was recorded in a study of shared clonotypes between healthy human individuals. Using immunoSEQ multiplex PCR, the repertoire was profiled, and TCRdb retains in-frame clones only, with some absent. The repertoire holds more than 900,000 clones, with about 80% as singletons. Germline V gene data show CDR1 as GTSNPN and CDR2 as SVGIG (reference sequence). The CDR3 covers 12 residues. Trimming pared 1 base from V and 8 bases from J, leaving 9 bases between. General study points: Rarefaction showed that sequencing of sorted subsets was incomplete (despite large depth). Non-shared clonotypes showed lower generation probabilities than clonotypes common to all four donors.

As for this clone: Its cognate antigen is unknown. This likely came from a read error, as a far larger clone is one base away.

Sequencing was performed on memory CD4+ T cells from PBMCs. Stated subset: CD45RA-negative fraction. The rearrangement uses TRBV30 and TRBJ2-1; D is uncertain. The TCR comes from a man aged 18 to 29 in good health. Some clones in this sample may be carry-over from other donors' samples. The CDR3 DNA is TGTGCCTGGAGTGCGCGCGGACATGAGCAGTTCTTC. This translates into CAWSARGHEQFF.